Sequencing of this TCR beta chain was carried out in a study of T-cell memory formation after mild COVID-19. Study background: TCR clusters showed largely donor specificity. Study-wide points: SARS-CoV-2 specificity was not confirmed for second-wave clones peaking on day 37. Pre-infection memory carried some responding clones, suggesting that cross-reactive memory joined.

The V gene end was trimmed by 2 bases and the J gene end by 2 bases; junction bases not matched to a gene: 3. CDR1 is SGDLS and CDR2 is YYNGEE in the germline V gene. The CDR3 runs to 14 residues. This clonotype was picked up a small number of times. Its antigen remains unknown. Libraries for TCRalpha and TCRbeta carried sample barcodes and unique molecular identifiers via 5'RACE. TCRdb redid the calling of the 5' RACE reads with MiXCR, one entry per CDR3 protein. The sample lists 150,000 to 200,000 distinct CDR3 sequences, roughly 16% occurring once. The rearrangement joins TRBV9 to TRBJ2-5, with 7 positions matching TRBD1. Sequenced: PBMCs or a T cell subset sorted from them (not recorded which). The source is an adult woman who had mild COVID-19 (a few samples of this study predate the infection). Cell type and time point are not known. For the CDR3, the DNA is TGTGCCAGCAGCGTGAGACAGGGTCAAGAGACCCAGTACTTC. Protein product: CASSVRQGQETQYF.